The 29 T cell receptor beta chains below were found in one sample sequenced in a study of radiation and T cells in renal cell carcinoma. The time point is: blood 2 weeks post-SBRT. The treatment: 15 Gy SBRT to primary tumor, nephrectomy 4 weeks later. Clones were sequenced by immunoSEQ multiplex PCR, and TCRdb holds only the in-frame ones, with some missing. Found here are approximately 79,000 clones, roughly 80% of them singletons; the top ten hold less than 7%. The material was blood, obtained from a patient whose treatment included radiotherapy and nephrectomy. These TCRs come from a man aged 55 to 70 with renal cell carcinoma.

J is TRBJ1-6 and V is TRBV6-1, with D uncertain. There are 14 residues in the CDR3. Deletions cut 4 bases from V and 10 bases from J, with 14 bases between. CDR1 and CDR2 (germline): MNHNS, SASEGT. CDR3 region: CASSGTGIRSPLHF. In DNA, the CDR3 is TGTGCCAGCAGTGGGACGGGGATACGGTCACCCCTCCACTTT.

The CDR3 DNA follows: TGTGCCAGTAGTATACCCGGATTAGCACCTGGCTACACCTTC. This gives the protein CASSIPGLAPGYTF. J is TRBJ1-2 and V is TRBV19; D not resolved. The CDR3 contains 14 residues. Germline CDR1 and CDR2: LNHDA and SQIVND (reference sequence). The germline V and J ends were trimmed by 2 bases and 7 bases, with 14 bases remaining between them.

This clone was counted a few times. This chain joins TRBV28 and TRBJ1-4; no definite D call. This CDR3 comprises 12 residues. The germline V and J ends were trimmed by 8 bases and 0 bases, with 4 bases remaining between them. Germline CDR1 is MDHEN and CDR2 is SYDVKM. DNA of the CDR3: TGTGCCAGCCAAACAACTAATGAAAAACTGTTTTTT. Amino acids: CASQTTNEKLFF.

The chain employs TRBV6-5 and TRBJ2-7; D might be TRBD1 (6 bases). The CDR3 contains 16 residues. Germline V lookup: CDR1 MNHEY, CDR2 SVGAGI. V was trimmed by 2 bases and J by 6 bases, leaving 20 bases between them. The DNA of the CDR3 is TGTGCCAGCAGTTACACGACAGGTGCCAGGATGGTCGAGCAGTACTTC. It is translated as CASSYTTGARMVEQYF.

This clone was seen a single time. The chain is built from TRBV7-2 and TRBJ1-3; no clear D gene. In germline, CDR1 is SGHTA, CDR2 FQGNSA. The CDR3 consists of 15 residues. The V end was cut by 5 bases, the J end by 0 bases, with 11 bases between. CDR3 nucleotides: TGTGCCAGCAGCCCCACAGTGCTCTCTGGAAACACCATATATTTT. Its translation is CASSPTVLSGNTIYF.

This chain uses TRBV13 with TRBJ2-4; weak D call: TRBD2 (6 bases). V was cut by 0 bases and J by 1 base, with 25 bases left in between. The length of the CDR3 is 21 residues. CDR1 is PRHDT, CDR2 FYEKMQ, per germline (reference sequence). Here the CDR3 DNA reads TGTGCCAGCAGCTTAGGCCTAAAAGAGGTGCCGGGAGTTGTGGCCAAAAACATTCAGTACTTC. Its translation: CASSLGLKEVPGVVAKNIQYF.

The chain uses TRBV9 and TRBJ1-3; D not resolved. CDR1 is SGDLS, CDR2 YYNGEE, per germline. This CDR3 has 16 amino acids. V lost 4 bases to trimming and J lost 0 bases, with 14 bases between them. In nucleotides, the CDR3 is TGTGCCAGCAGCCCCCAACCCGAAAACTCTGGAAACACCATATATTTT. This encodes CASSPQPENSGNTIYF.

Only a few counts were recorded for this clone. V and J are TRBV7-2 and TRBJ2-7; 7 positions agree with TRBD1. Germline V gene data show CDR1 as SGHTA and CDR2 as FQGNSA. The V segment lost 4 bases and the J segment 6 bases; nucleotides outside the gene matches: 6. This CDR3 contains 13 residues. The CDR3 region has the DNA TGTGCCAGCAGCTCGCGACAGGGATCCGAGCAGTACTTC. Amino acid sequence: CASSSRQGSEQYF.

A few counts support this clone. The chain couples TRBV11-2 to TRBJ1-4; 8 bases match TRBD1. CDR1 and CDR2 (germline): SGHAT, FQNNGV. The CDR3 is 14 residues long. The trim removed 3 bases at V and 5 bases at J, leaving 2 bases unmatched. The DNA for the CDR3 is TGTGCCAGCAGCTTCGGGACAGGAAATGAAAAACTGTTTTTT. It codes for CASSFGTGNEKLFF.

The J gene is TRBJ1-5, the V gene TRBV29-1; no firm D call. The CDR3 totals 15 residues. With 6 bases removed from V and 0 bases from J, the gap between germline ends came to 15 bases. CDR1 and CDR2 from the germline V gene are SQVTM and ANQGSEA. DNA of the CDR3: TGCAGCGTCCAAATCGGTGGAAATAGCAATCAGCCCCAGCATTTT. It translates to CSVQIGGNSNQPQHF.

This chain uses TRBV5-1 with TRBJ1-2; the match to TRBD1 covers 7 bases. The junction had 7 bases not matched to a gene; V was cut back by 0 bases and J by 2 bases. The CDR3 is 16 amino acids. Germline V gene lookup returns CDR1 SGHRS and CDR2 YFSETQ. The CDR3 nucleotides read TGCGCCAGCAGCTTGGCCGGAGGGACAGTCAACTATGGCTACACCTTC. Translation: CASSLAGGTVNYGYTF.

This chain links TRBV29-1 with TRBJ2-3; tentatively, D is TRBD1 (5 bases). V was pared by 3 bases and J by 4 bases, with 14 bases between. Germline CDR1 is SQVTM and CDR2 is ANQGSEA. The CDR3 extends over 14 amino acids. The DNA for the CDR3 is TGCAGCGTTGACCCCGGACAAGGGGCAGATACGCAGTATTTT. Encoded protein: CSVDPGQGADTQYF.

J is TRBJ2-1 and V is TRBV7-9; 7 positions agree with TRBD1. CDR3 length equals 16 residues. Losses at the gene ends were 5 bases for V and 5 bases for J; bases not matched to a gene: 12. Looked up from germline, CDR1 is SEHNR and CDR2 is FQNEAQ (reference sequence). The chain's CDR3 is CASSPGGRRGDNEQFF. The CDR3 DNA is TGTGCCAGCAGCCCAGGGGGAAGGCGAGGAGACAATGAGCAGTTCTTC.

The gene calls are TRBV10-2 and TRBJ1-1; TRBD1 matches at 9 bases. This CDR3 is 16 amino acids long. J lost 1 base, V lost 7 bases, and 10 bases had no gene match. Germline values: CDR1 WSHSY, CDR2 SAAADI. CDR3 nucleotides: TGCGCCAGCACTACGGGACAGGGAATGGGGAACACTGAAGCTTTCTTT. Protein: CASTTGQGMGNTEAFF.

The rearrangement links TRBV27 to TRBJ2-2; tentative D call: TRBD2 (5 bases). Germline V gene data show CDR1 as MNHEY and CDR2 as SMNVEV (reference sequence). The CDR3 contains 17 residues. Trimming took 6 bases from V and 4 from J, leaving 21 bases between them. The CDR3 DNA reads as TGTGCCAGCAGACCCGGGGTAAGGTTCGGTATCACCGGGGAGCTGTTTTTT. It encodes CASRPGVRFGITGELFF.

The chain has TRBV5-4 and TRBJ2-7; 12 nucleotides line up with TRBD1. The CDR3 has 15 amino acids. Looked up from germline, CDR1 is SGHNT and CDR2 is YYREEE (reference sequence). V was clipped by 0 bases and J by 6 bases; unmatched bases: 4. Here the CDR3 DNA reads TGTGCCAGCAGCTTGGATGGGACAGGGGGCCGCGAGCAGTACTTC. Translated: CASSLDGTGGREQYF.

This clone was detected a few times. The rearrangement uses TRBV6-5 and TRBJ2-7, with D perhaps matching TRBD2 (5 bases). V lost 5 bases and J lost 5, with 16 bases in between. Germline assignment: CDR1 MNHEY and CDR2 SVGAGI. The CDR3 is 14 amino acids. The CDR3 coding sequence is TGTGCCAGCAGTCCGTTTACATCGGGGAACGAGCAGTACTTC. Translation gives CASSPFTSGNEQYF.

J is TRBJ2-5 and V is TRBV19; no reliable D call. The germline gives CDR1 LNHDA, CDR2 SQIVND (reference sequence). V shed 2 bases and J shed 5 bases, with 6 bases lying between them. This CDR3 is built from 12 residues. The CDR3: CASSINGETQYF. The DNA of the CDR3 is TGTGCCAGTAGTATAAACGGGGAGACCCAGTACTTC.

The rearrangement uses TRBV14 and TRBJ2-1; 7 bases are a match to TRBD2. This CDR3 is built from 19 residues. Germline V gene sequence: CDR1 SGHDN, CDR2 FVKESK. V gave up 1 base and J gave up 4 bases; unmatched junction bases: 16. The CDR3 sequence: CASSQVPLGEGPIYNEQFF. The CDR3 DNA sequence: TGTGCCAGCAGCCAAGTCCCACTAGGGGAGGGTCCGATATACAATGAGCAGTTCTTC.

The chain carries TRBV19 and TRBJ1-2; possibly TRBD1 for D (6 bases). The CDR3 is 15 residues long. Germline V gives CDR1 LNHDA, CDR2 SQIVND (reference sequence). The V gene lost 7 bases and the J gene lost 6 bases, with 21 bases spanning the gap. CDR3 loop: CASTGGDSWNNGYTF. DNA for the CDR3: TGTGCCAGTACGGGGGGCGATTCGTGGAACAATGGCTACACCTTC.

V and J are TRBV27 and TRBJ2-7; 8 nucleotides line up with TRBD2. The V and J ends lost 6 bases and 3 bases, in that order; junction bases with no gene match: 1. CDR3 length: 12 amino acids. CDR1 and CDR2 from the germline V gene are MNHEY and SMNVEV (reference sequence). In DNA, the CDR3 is TGTGCCAGCAGCCGGGGGGGCTACGAGCAGTACTTC. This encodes CASSRGGYEQYF.

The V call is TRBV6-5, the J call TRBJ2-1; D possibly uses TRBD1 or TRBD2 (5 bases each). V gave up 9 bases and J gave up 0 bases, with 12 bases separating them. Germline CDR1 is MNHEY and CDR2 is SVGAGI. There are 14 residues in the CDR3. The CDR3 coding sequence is TGTGCCAGTAGGGACGGTAGCTCCTACAATGAGCAGTTCTTC. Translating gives CASRDGSSYNEQFF.

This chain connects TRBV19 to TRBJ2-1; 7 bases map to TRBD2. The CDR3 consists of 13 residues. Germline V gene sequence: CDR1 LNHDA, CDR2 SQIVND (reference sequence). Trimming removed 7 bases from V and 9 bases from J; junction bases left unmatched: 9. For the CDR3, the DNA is TGTGCCAGTATGGGCGGGAGAAGGGGTGAGCAGTTCTTC. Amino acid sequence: CASMGGRRGEQFF. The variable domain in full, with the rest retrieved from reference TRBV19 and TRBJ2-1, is DGGITQSPKYLFRKEGQNVTLSCEQNLNHDAMYWYRQDPGQGLRLIYYSQIVNDFQKGDIAEGYSVSREKKESFPLTVTSAQKNPTAFYLCASMGGRRGEQFFGPGTRLTVL.

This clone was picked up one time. CDR3 amino acids: CASSSPGVGYEQYF. The CDR3 nucleotides read TGTGCCAGCAGTTCCCCAGGGGTGGGTTACGAGCAGTACTTC. V is TRBV27 and J is TRBJ2-7; weak D call: TRBD1 (6 bases). Germline CDR1 is MNHEY and CDR2 is SMNVEV (reference sequence). V lost 4 bases and J 4 bases, leaving 14 bases between the germline ends. CDR3 length: 14 amino acids.

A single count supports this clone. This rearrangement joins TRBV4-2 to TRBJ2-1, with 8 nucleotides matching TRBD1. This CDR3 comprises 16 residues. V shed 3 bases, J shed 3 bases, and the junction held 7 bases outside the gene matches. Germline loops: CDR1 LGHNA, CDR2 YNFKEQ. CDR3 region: CASSQPGTGRYNEQFF. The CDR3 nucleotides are TGTGCCAGCAGCCAGCCCGGGACAGGTCGCTACAATGAGCAGTTCTTC.

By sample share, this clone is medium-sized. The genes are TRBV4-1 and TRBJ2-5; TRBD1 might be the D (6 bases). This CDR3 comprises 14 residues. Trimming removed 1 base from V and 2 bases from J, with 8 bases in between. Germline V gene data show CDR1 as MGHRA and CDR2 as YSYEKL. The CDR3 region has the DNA TGCGCCAGCAGCCAAGGAGGGGGTCAAGAGACCCAGTACTTC. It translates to CASSQGGGQETQYF.

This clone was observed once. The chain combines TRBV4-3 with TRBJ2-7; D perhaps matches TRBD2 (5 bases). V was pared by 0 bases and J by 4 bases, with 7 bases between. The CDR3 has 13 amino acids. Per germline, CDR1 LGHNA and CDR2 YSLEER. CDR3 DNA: TGCGCCAGCAGCCAAGATGCGGGTTACGAGCAGTACTTC. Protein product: CASSQDAGYEQYF.

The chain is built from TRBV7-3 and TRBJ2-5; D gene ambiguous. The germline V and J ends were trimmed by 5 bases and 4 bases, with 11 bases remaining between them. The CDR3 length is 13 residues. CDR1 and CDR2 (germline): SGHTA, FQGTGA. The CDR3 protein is CASSPESLETQYF. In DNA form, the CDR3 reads TGTGCCAGCAGCCCCGAGTCCTTAGAGACCCAGTACTTC.

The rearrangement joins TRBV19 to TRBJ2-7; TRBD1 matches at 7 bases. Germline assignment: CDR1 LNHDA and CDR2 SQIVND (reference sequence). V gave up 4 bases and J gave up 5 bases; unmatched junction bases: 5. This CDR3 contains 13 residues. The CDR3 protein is CASSTTGAHEQYF. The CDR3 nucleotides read TGTGCCAGTAGTACAACAGGGGCTCACGAGCAGTACTTC.